Following are 20 T cell receptor delta chains from one sample sequenced in a study of γδ T cells in repeated Plasmodium falciparum infection. Flow sorting of PBMC yielded separate Vgamma9/Vdelta2+ and Vdelta2-negative gammadelta T cell populations for bulk repertoire analysis. TCRdb re-called the multiplex PCR reads with CATT. The data show roughly 90,000 delta-chain clones, over 1.1% seen once. Source material: gamma-delta T cells from blood. The origin of the receptors is a pool of human donors (malaria-infected and uninfected, not separated).

Comment on this clone: A far larger clone is one base from this, pointing to a likely read error. The sample has other DNA sequences that encode this CDR3 too. The chain couples TRDV1 to TRDJ1; 13 bases fit TRDD3. TCRdb offers no J gene call, so here the DNA was matched to germline to obtain one. The CDR3 totals 19 residues. CDR1 is TSWWSYY, CDR2 QGS, per germline. The CDR3: CALGEELLGDTRPTDKLIF. The CDR3 DNA follows: TGTGCTCTTGGGGAAGAATTACTGGGGGATACGCGTCCCACCGACAAACTCATCTTT.

A word on this clone: For this DNA, TCRdb reports the protein of a much larger clone, which diverges at residue 12, most likely from a read error; the protein presented here is translated directly from the DNA. The J gene is uncalled and the V gene is TRDV2; the DNA was not used to check the table's D call, TRDD3. Per germline, CDR1 GEAIGNYY and CDR2 EKD. The CDR3 contains 14 residues. As DNA, the CDR3 is TGTGCCTGTGACCCGCTGAGGGGGGACGCACAACCCTTCTTT. This encodes CACDPLRGDAQPFF.

Comments on this clone: TCRdb lists the protein of a much larger clone for this DNA, which differs at residue 8, so this is likely a read error; the protein given here is translated from the DNA itself. This chain joins TRDV2 and TRDJ1, with D possibly matching TRDD3 (6 bases). The J gene was not available in TCRdb and was assigned here by matching the DNA to germline segments. CDR1 and CDR2 from the germline V gene are GEAIGNYY and EKD. This CDR3 has 19 amino acids. With 3 bases removed from V and 1 base from J, the gap between germline ends came to 26 bases. As DNA, the CDR3 is TGTGCCTGTGACCCTCTTCCAGCCCGGATACCGGATCTCACCGATAAACTCATCTTT. Amino acids: CACDPLPARIPDLTDKLIF.

The chain has TRDV1 and TRDJ1, with 8 bases that match TRDD3. TCRdb supplies no J gene; here it was assigned by aligning the nucleotide sequence to germline. Germline CDR1 and CDR2: TSWWSYY and QGS. J was trimmed by 0 bases and V by 1 base; bases with no gene match: 22. This CDR3 is built from 22 residues. CDR3 nucleotides: TGTGCTCTTGGGGAACCGCAATCCTTCCCTCCAAACTGGGGGCTTCACACCGATAAACTCATCTTT. It encodes CALGEPQSFPPNWGLHTDKLIF.

There are a few counts of this clone. Translating this DNA gives a protein that differs at residue 16 from the TCRdb one, which belongs to a much larger clone; a read error is likely, and the protein shown is this translation. CDR3 amino acids: CALGERRDWGIPASPHTDKLIF. The CDR3 bases are TGTGCTCTTGGGGAAAGACGGGACTGGGGGATACCAGCTAGCCCGCACACCGATAAACTCATCTTT. The J gene is TRDJ1, the V gene TRDV1; 12 nucleotides line up with TRDD3. With V trimmed by 2 bases and J by 0 bases, 19 bases remained unmatched. CDR1 and CDR2 (germline): TSWWSYY, QGS. CDR3 length equals 22 residues.

Turning to this clone: TCRdb's protein, taken from a much larger clone, differs from this DNA's translation at residue 4, likely owing to a read error; the protein displayed comes from the DNA. The chain has TRDV1 and TRDJ1; 9 nucleotides agree with TRDD3. Here the J gene was assigned by germline matching of the DNA, as TCRdb has none. J was trimmed by 3 bases and V by 5 bases; bases with no gene match: 16. The CDR3 consists of 18 residues. Germline-derived CDR1 and CDR2 are TSWWSYY and QGS. The CDR3 nucleotides are TGTGCTCTTGGGACCGATTCCTACTGGGGATACGGAGCCGATAAACTCATCTTT. Its protein product is CALGTDSYWGYGADKLIF.

Regarding this clone: The TCRdb protein, from a much larger clone, departs from this DNA's translation at residue 19, likely by read error; the protein shown derives from the DNA. This chain connects TRDV1 to TRDJ1; D is possibly TRDD2 (5 bases). TCRdb offers no J gene call, so here the DNA was matched to germline to obtain one. V shed 1 base and J shed 1 base, with 40 bases lying between them. Germline V gene data show CDR1 as TSWWSYY and CDR2 as QGS. The CDR3 extends over 25 amino acids. As DNA, the CDR3 is TGTGCTCTTGGGGAACCCCGGAAACCCTACCCTTTACTCCGTGCCACCATTAGGAGCACCGATAAACTCATCTTT. Residues: CALGEPRKPYPLLRATIRSTDKLIF.

The table lists this clone with many counts. This is likely an artifact of a read error, given a far larger clone one base away. The identical CDR3 is also encoded by other nucleotide sequences in the sample. V gene TRDV2 combines with J gene TRDJ1, with 11 bases aligning to TRDD3. The J segment lost 3 bases and the V segment lost 3 bases, leaving 2 bases of the junction unmatched. Germline CDR1 GEAIGNYY, CDR2 EKD. The CDR3 spans 14 residues. This CDR3 reads CACDPWGIPDKLIF. As DNA, the CDR3 is TGTGCCTGTGACCCCTGGGGGATACCCGATAAACTCATCTTT.

Concerning this clone: This DNA's translation differs at residue 21 from TCRdb's protein, which comes from a much larger clone; a read error is likely, and the protein shown is translated from the DNA. The V gene corresponds to TRDV1; no J gene was called; the table gives TRDD3 as D, unverified against the DNA. The CDR3 is 22 residues long. In germline, CDR1 is TSWWSYY, CDR2 QGS. The CDR3 reads CALGTPWNRLSGDIRPIDKLTF. In nucleotides, the CDR3 is TGTGCTCTTGGGACTCCGTGGAATCGACTGTCGGGGGATATTCGTCCTATAGATAAACTCACCTTT.

This clone has ten or more counts. The protein TCRdb gives is from a much larger clone and does not agree with this DNA's translation at residue 11, likely a read error; the protein shown here comes from the DNA. The V call is TRDV3, the J call TRDJ1; 9 positions match TRDD3. V dropped 5 bases and J dropped 5; count of bases not matched to a gene: 18. The CDR3 extends over 16 amino acids. Germline CDR1 reads TVYSNPD; CDR2 reads GDNSRS (reference sequence). CDR3 coding DNA: TGTGCCGTTTTTGGACTTCGGGGGGATACCATTGATAAACTCATCTTT. Protein product: CAVFGLRGDTIDKLIF.

This clone came up a few times. The TCRdb protein, from a much larger clone, departs from this DNA's translation at residue 3, likely by read error; the protein shown derives from the DNA. In DNA, the CDR3 is TGTGCCTCCCCCAACTGGGGGCACACCGATAAACTCATCTTT. Translation gives CASPNWGHTDKLIF. This chain connects TRDV3 to TRDJ1, with TRDD3 matching 8 bases. The CDR3 runs 14 residues. V lost 4 bases to trimming and J lost 0 bases; unmatched junction nucleotides: 7. Germline loops: CDR1 TVYSNPD, CDR2 GDNSRS (reference sequence).

This clone occurred a few times. For this DNA, TCRdb reports the protein of a much larger clone, which diverges at residue 8, most likely from a read error; the protein presented here is translated directly from the DNA. The genes are TRDV1 and TRDJ1; D is possibly TRDD3 (5 bases). There are 12 residues in the CDR3. Germline V lookup: CDR1 TSWWSYY, CDR2 QGS. The V end lost 6 bases, the J end lost 6 bases, and 11 bases lay between the germline ends. The CDR3 bases are TGTGCTCTTGGTACGACGGGATATAAACTCATCTTT. Its translation is CALGTTGYKLIF.

This clone turned up a few times. TCRdb's protein, taken from a much larger clone, differs from this DNA's translation at residue 3, likely owing to a read error; the protein displayed comes from the DNA. The rearrangement links TRDV1 to TRDJ1; the match to TRDD3 covers 7 bases. No J gene is reported in TCRdb; it was inferred here by comparing the DNA with germline. Germline lookup yields CDR1 TSWWSYY and CDR2 QGS. This CDR3 has 14 amino acids. The DNA of the CDR3 is TGTGCTCCTGGGGAACGGATCTGGGGGGCTAAACTCATCTTT. It codes for CAPGERIWGAKLIF.

This clone was seen a few times. The protein recorded in TCRdb matches a much larger clone and deviates from this DNA's translation at residue 10, suggesting a read error; the protein here is obtained by translating the DNA. This rearrangement joins TRDV1 to TRDJ1; a possible D gene is TRDD3 (6 bases). Germline CDR1 TSWWSYY, CDR2 QGS. The V and J ends lost 5 bases and 1 base respectively, with 17 bases between them. CDR3 length equals 16 residues. The CDR3 region has the DNA TGTGCTCTTGGGCTCCTGAGTTGGGGATGCACCGATAAACTCATCTTT. Translating gives CALGLLSWGCTDKLIF.

Notes on this clone: The TCRdb protein, from a much larger clone, departs from this DNA's translation at residue 5, likely by read error; the protein shown derives from the DNA. The rearrangement links TRDV2 to TRDJ1, with 11 positions matching TRDD3. TCRdb offers no J gene call, so here the DNA was matched to germline to obtain one. This CDR3 spans 23 amino acids. V trimming: 3 bases; J trimming: 0 bases; junction bases outside the gene matches: 26. The germline gives CDR1 GEAIGNYY, CDR2 EKD. CDR3 protein: CACDAGSHSLNTGGYPYTDKLIF. The CDR3 nucleotides are TGTGCCTGTGACGCCGGTTCCCACTCCCTTAATACTGGGGGATATCCGTACACCGATAAACTCATCTTT.

Details on this clone: This DNA's translation differs at residue 10 from TCRdb's protein, which comes from a much larger clone; a read error is likely, and the protein shown is translated from the DNA. The chain employs TRDV2 and TRDJ2, with a tentative D call TRDD1 (5 bases). TCRdb offers no J gene call, so here the DNA was matched to germline to obtain one. This CDR3 has 18 amino acids. V was shortened by 0 bases and J by 0 bases, with 16 bases between the two germline ends. Germline V gene data show CDR1 as GEAIGNYY and CDR2 as EKD. CDR3 in amino acids: CACDTVGNPPALTAQLFF. The CDR3 region has the DNA TGTGCCTGTGACACCGTGGGAAATCCTCCTGCTTTGACAGCACAACTCTTCTTT.

Ten or more counts support this clone. The chain recombines TRDV1 with TRDJ1, with 13 bases lining up with TRDD3. TCRdb leaves out the J gene; it was filled in here by matching the DNA to germline. V lost 0 bases and J lost 2; bases outside the gene matches: 15. The CDR3 consists of 21 residues. CDR1 TSWWSYY and CDR2 QGS come from the germline V gene. The CDR3 sequence is CALGELTYWGIRVSGTDKLIF. The CDR3 nucleotides are TGTGCTCTTGGGGAACTGACCTACTGGGGGATACGCGTATCGGGGACCGATAAACTCATCTTT.

There are a few counts of this clone. TCRdb has a much larger clone's protein, which differs at residue 20 from the translation of this DNA, likely because of a read error; what is shown is the protein translated from the DNA. The CDR3 DNA reads as TGTGCCTGTGACACGGCAGGATACGGGGGGATACCGGGCTCCTGGGACACCCGACAGGTGTTTTTC. It encodes CACDTAGYGGIPGSWDTRQVFF. No J gene was called, and the V gene is TRDV2; TRDD3 reflects the table's D call only, with no check against the DNA. The CDR3 loop spans 22 amino acids. CDR1 is GEAIGNYY and CDR2 is EKD in the germline V gene.

This clone was picked up many times. The V and J genes are TRDV1 and TRDJ1, with 7 bases aligning to TRDD3. This CDR3 contains 22 residues. Losses at the gene ends were 2 bases for V and 4 bases for J; bases not matched to a gene: 28. Germline V gene sequence: CDR1 TSWWSYY, CDR2 QGS. CDR3 nucleotide sequence: TGTGCTCTTGGGGAAGGATCGGCCTACGTGTGCTGGGGGGGCTCTCGGGTCGATAAACTCATCTTT. Protein sequence: CALGEGSAYVCWGGSRVDKLIF.

This clone was seen a handful of times. The protein TCRdb lists belongs to a much larger clone and differs from this DNA's translation at residue 6, which points to a read error; the protein shown is made from the DNA. This chain connects TRDV1 to TRDJ1; the D gene is possibly TRDD3 (5 bases). The J gene is absent in TCRdb and was assigned here via DNA matching to germline. This CDR3 region has 15 residues. V lost 7 bases and J lost 3, with 18 bases in between. Germline V CDR1 and CDR2: TSWWSYY, QGS. CDR3 nucleotide sequence: TGTGCTCTTGTCGGTGCTGGGAGACACTCCGATAAACTCATCTTT. Protein: CALVGAGRHSDKLIF.